The sequence of this TCR beta chain was determined in a study of cytomegalovirus exposure and HLA in healthy donors. Study-level results: TCR sequences were mostly rare, though some public TCRs occurred in many donors. Productive rates of about 87% or about 30% were seen for most TCR beta V segments in an earlier analysis. V- and J-gene trimming in TCR beta was tied to a missense DCLRE1C variant by an analysis performed later. At a 0.05 false discovery rate, a later analysis found some 17,000 TCR beta sequences to be associated with HLA alleles.

Worth noting for this clone: Antigen unknown.

CDR1 MNHEY and CDR2 SVGAGI come from the germline V gene. CDR3 length: 13 amino acids. V lost 5 bases and J lost 1; bases outside the gene matches: 0. Researchers ran the PCR with 60 Vbeta and 13 Jbeta primers. Method: immunoSEQ multiplex PCR; TCRdb's copy keeps in-frame clones and lacks some. There are roughly 220,000 clones in the sample; around 83% occur only once, and roughly 2.5% lies in the top ten. This rearrangement joins TRBV6-5 to TRBJ2-7, with 9 positions matching TRBD2. Sequencing input: PBMCs. The receptor comes from a woman in her thirties or forties in good health and CMV-seronegative. The CDR3: CASSTSGSYEQYF. Written as DNA, the CDR3 is TGTGCCAGCAGTACTAGCGGGTCCTACGAGCAGTACTTC.